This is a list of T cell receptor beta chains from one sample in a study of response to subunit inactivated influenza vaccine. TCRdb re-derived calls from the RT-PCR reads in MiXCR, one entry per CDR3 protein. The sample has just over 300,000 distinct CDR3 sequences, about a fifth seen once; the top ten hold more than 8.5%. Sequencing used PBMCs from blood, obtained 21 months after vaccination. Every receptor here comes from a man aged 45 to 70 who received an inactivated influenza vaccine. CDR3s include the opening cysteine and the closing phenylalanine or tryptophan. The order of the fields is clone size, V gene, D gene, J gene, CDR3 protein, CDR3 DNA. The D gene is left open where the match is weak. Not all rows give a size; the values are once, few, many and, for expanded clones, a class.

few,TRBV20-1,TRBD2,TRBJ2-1,CSASASGSSGGYNEQFF,TGCAGTGCTAGTGCTAGCGGCTCTTCCGGAGGCTACAATGAGCAGTTCTTC
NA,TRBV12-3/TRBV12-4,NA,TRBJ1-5,CASSGGYQPQHF,TGTGCCAGCAGTGGAGGATATCAGCCCCAGCATTTT
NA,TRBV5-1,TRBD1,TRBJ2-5,CASSLADRIQETQYF,TGCGCCAGCAGCTTGGCGGACAGGATACAAGAGACCCAGTACTTC
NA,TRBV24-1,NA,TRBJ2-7,CATSQGYEQYF,TGTGCCACCAGCCAGGGCTACGAGCAGTACTTC
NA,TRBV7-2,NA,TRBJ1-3,CASSITETDSGNTIYF,TGTGCCAGCAGCATTACGGAAACGGATTCTGGAAACACCATATATTTT
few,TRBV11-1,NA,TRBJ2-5,CASSPNTLPAGVLETQYF,TGTGCCAGCAGCCCAAACACCTTACCTGCAGGGGTTTTGGAGACCCAGTACTTC
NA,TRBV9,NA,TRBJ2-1,CASSVGGEEYNEQFF,TGTGCCAGCAGCGTTGGCGGGGAGGAATACAATGAGCAGTTCTTC
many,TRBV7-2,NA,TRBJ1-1,CASSLELSRSEAFF,TGTGCCAGCAGCTTAGAATTAAGTCGATCTGAAGCTTTCTTT
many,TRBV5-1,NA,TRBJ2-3,CASSPAGIRTDTQYF,TGCGCCAGTTCCCCTGCCGGGATCCGCACAGATACGCAGTATTTT
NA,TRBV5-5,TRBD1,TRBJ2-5,CASSSTGTGARETQYF,TGTGCCAGCAGCTCAACCGGGACAGGGGCCCGTGAGACCCAGTACTTC
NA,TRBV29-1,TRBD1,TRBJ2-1,CSVGFGTGGYNEQFF,TGCAGCGTAGGGTTCGGGACAGGGGGATACAATGAGCAGTTCTTC
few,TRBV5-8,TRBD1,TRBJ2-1,CASSMTGGYSYNEQFF,TGTGCCAGCAGCATGACAGGGGGCTACTCCTACAATGAGCAGTTCTTC
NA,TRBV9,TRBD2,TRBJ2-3,CASSETWGGGPTQYF,TGTGCCAGCAGCGAAACTTGGGGGGGTGGGCCTACGCAGTATTTT
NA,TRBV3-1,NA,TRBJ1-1,CASGRGDTEVFF,TGTGCCAGCGGGCGGGGGGACACTGAAGTTTTCTTT
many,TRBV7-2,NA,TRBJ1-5,CASSLGQFNQPQHF,TGTGCCAGCAGCTTAGGACAGTTTAATCAGCCCCAGCATTTT
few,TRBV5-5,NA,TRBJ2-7,CASSPGQLDSYEQYF,TGTGCCAGCAGCCCGGGACAATTGGATTCTTACGAGCAGTACTTC
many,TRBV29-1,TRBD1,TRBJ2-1,CSGRDRGLYNEQFF,TGCAGCGGTCGCGACAGGGGGTTATACAATGAGCAGTTCTTC
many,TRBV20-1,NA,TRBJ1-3,CSATVISGNTIYF,TGCAGTGCTACGGTGATCTCTGGAAACACCATATATTTT
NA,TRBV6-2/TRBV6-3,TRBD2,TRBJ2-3,CASSYLAGGTQYF,TGTGCCAGCAGTTACCTAGCGGGTGGGACGCAGTATTTT
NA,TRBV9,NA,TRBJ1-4,CASSGGGRGNEKLFF,TGTGCCAGCAGCGGTGGGGGCAGGGGTAATGAAAAACTGTTTTTT
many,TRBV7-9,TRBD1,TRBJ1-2,CASSLEGAYYGYTF,TGTGCCAGCAGCTTAGAGGGGGCGTACTATGGCTACACCTTC
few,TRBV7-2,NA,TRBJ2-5,CASSDPFATQYF,TGTGCCAGCAGCGACCCGTTTGCGACCCAGTACTTC
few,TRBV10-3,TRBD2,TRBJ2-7,CAISGLAGENEQYF,TGTGCCATCAGTGGACTAGCGGGAGAGAACGAGCAGTACTTC
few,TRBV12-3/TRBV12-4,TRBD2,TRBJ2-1,CASSPRRTSGGRNEQFF,TGTGCCAGCAGTCCACGGCGGACTAGCGGGGGGCGAAATGAGCAGTTCTTC
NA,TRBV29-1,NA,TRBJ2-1,CSVEPSSEQFF,TGCAGCGTTGAACCGAGCAGTGAGCAGTTCTTC
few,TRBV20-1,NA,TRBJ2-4,CRGQNLAKNIQYF,TGCAGAGGACAGAATCTAGCCAAAAACATTCAGTACTTC
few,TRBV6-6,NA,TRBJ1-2,CASSGDINYGYTF,TGTGCCAGCAGTGGGGACATTAACTATGGCTACACCTTC
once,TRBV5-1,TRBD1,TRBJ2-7,CASFPGQASYEQYF,TGCGCCAGCTTCCCCGGACAGGCCTCCTACGAGCAGTACTTC
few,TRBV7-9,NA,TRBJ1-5,CASSLQGREPQHF,TGTGCCAGCAGCTTACAGGGTAGGGAGCCCCAGCATTTT
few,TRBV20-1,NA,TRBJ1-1,CSALAPQGGTEAFF,TGCAGTGCTCTCGCCCCACAGGGAGGCACTGAAGCTTTCTTT
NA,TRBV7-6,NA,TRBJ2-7,CASSLARGSEQYF,TGTGCCAGCAGCTTAGCCAGGGGCTCAGAGCAGTACTTC
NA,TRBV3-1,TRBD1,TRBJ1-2,CASSQVSGGPGYTF,TGTGCCAGCAGCCAAGTCTCAGGGGGTCCGGGCTACACCTTC
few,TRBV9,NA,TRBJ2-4,CASSVEEGVPPPAKNIQYF,TGTGCCAGCAGCGTAGAAGAGGGGGTGCCTCCCCCGGCCAAAAACATTCAGTACTTC
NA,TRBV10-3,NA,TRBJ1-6,CAISDEGGNSPLHF,TGTGCCATCAGTGACGAGGGAGGTAATTCACCCCTCCACTTT
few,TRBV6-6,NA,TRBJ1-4,CASSSSGEKLFF,TGTGCCAGCAGTTCTTCCGGCGAAAAACTGTTTTTT
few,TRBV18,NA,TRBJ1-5,CASSPNSPGAGNQPQHF,TGTGCCAGCTCACCAAATTCCCCGGGGGCGGGCAATCAGCCCCAGCATTTT
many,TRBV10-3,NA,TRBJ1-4,CAISDRGGEKLFF,TGTGCCATCAGTGACAGGGGTGGTGAAAAACTGTTTTTT
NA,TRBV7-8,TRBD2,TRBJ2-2,CASRAGLAPAGELFF,TGTGCCAGCAGGGCGGGACTAGCGCCGGCGGGGGAGCTGTTTTTT
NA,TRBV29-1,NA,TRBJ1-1,CSVEGGQYTEAFF,TGCAGCGTTGAAGGGGGGCAGTACACTGAAGCTTTCTTT
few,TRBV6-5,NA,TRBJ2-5,CASSYDRHQETQYF,TGTGCCAGCAGTTACGACAGGCATCAAGAGACCCAGTACTTC
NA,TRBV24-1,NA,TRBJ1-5,CATSEQNQPQHF,TGTGCCACCAGTGAACAAAATCAGCCCCAGCATTTT
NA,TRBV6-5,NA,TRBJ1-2,CASSLTRNYGYTF,TGTGCCAGCAGCTTAACACGGAACTATGGCTACACCTTC
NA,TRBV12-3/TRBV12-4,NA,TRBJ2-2,CASSPDRGGTGELFF,TGTGCCAGCAGTCCTGACAGGGGAGGGACCGGGGAGCTGTTTTTT
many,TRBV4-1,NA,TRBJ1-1,CASSHTVWSGNTEAFF,TGCGCCAGCAGCCATACGGTGTGGTCAGGTAACACTGAAGCTTTCTTT
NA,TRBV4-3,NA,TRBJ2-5,CASSQGQQGQETQYF,TGCGCCAGCAGCCAAGGACAGCAGGGCCAAGAGACCCAGTACTTC
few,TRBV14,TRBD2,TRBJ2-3,CASSQGTGGPDTQYF,TGTGCCAGCAGCCAAGGAACGGGAGGGCCTGATACGCAGTATTTT
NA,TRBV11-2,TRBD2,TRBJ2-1,CASSYSSGGFYNEQFF,TGTGCCAGCAGTTACTCAAGCGGGGGGTTCTACAATGAGCAGTTCTTC
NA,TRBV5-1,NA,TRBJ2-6,CASSEQGRLGGANVLTF,TGCGCCAGCAGCGAACAGGGGAGGTTGGGTGGGGCCAACGTCCTGACTTTC
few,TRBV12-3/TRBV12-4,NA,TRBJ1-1,CASTPGGLSEAFF,TGTGCCAGCACCCCGGGGGGGCTGAGTGAAGCTTTCTTT
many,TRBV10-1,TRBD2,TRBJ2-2,CASSSGENTGELFF,TGCGCCAGCAGTAGCGGGGAGAACACCGGGGAGCTGTTTTTT
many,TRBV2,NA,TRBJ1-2,CASSDKGGYTF,TGTGCCAGCAGTGATAAGGGAGGCTACACCTTC
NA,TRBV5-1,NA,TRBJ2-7,CASSPYRGQIDEQYF,TGCGCCAGCAGCCCCTACCGGGGGCAGATTGACGAGCAGTACTTC
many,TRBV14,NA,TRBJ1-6,CASSQGPSSYNSPLHF,TGTGCCAGCAGCCAAGGGCCGAGCTCCTATAATTCACCCCTCCACTTT
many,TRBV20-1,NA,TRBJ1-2,CSAAGRGNYGYTF,TGCAGTGCCGCGGGACGGGGAAACTATGGCTACACCTTC
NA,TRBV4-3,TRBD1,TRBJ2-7,CASSHYRGPSEQYF,TGCGCCAGCAGCCACTACAGGGGCCCTAGCGAGCAGTACTTC